The present T cell receptor (beta chain) was sequenced within a study of breast tumors, draining lymph nodes, adjacent tissues. Points from the study as a whole: Data only fit, rather than demonstrated, lymph node origin of most tumor T cells. Luminal-like breast cancer showed significantly greater tumor-nontumor repertoire similarity than basal-like breast cancer did.

MiXCR was run by TCRdb on the multiplex PCR reads, yielding one entry per CDR3 protein. The sample yields 130,000 or so distinct CDR3 sequences, under 25% seen once. Germline values: CDR1 LNHDA, CDR2 SQIVND (reference sequence). The CDR3 is 13 residues long. Trimming cost V 6 bases and J 1 base, with 9 bases left between them. This clonotype has only a few counts. Its antigen remains unknown. The lymph nodes were axillary draining lymph nodes from breast cancer patients. This rearrangement joins TRBV19 to TRBJ2-5; D not certain. This receptor was obtained from a female donor with breast cancer. Some clones in this sample may be carry-over from other donors' samples. Sequenced sample: axillary lymph node tissue. CDR3 sequence: CASRIVGQETQYF. CDR3 nucleotide sequence: TGTGCCAGTAGGATCGTTGGCCAAGAGACCCAGTACTTC.